The text below deals with one T cell receptor beta chain. Trimming stripped 2 bases from V and 2 bases from J, with 8 bases between. The germline CDR1 and CDR2 sequences are MNHEY and SMNVEV (reference sequence). This CDR3 is 14 amino acids long. This sample was taken from a study of shared clonotypes between healthy human individuals. Clones were read by immunoSEQ multiplex PCR, and TCRdb kept only the in-frame ones, dropping some. Of hundreds of thousands of clones listed, roughly 97% are singletons. Free of recent acute infections or vaccinations, the donors were healthy HIV-negative adults. The sample comprised naive CD4+ T cells sorted from blood. The subset was: CD45RA+ positively selected. This chain connects TRBV27 to TRBJ2-3; possibly TRBD2 for D (6 bases). This clonotype originated in a woman in her twenties or thirties in good health. The CDR3 DNA follows: TGTGCCAGCAGTTTAGGGGACTTCACAGATACGCAGTATTTT. This codes for CASSLGDFTDTQYF.